This T cell receptor (beta chain) originates from a study of sequential checkpoint blockade in melanoma. Whole-study context: Randomization was 1:1 between first-line nivolumab→ipilimumab and ipilimumab→nivolumab. Both treatment sequences were followed by maintenance nivolumab.

Sequencing was performed with immunoSEQ multiplex PCR; in TCRdb, only in-frame clones are kept and a portion is missing. Of 25,000 to 30,000 clones listed, 77% are singletons. CDR3 length: 14 amino acids. With V trimmed by 4 bases and J by 7 bases, 10 bases remained unmatched. Germline values: CDR1 SGHTA, CDR2 FQGNSA. As to treatment: randomized to nivolumab then ipilimumab (arm A) or the reverse (arm B). Sorted cells were live CD3+CD8+, lacking CD19 and CD56, from PBMCs. The genes are TRBV7-2 and TRBJ2-7; TRBD2 agrees at 7 bases. The TCR was taken from a human donor with melanoma. This specimen consisted of CD8+ T cells sorted from blood (inferred from file names), obtained from a patient given nivolumab and ipilimumab in sequence. The DNA of the CDR3 is TGTGCCAGCAGCTCCTGGACTAGTGGTGATGAGCAGTACTTC. Translated: CASSSWTSGDEQYF.